A single sample is the source of the 16 T cell receptor beta chains below, sequenced in a study of blood T cell dynamics during melanoma immunotherapy. Some clones are missing from TCRdb's copy, which holds only in-frame ones; the method was immunoSEQ multiplex PCR. The sample records roughly 30,000 clones, over 80% being singletons. Sample time point: week 3, after first cycle of checkpoint inhibitor. The source material was blood, sampled from a patient treated with checkpoint blockade. The receptor set was obtained from a human donor with melanoma.

This chain links TRBV6-1 with TRBJ1-5; maybe TRBD1 (6 bases). Germline CDR1 is MNHNS and CDR2 is SASEGT. CDR3 length equals 16 residues. V was shortened by 4 bases and J by 7 bases, with 20 bases between the two germline ends. The CDR3 sequence: CASSAQKGVGNQPQHF. The DNA for the CDR3 is TGTGCCAGCAGTGCCCAGAAGGGGGTAGGGAACCAGCCCCAGCATTTT.

Concerning this clone: The junction departs from the called germline gene at one end, perhaps through a read error. The chain carries TRBV2 and TRBJ2-5; 7 bases are a match to TRBD2. The CDR3 is 15 amino acids. The germline V gene encodes CDR1 SNHLY and CDR2 FYNNEI. The CDR3 coding sequence is TGTGCCAGCCGTGAAGATGGACTAGAAGGAGAGACCCAGTACTTC. Encoded protein: CASREDGLEGETQYF.

The V gene is TRBV10-3, the J gene TRBJ2-7, with D perhaps given as TRBD1 or TRBD2 (5 bases each). The germline V gene encodes CDR1 ENHRY and CDR2 SYGVKD. Trimming removed 3 bases at V and 7 bases at J, with 16 bases between. The CDR3 spans 14 residues. As DNA, the CDR3 is TGTGCCATCAGTGAAGGGACGGGGCCGAAGGAGCAGTACTTC. The encoded protein is CAISEGTGPKEQYF.

The V gene is TRBV5-4, the J gene TRBJ1-3; D not resolved. The germline V gene has CDR1 SGHNT and CDR2 YYREEE (reference sequence). This CDR3 has 12 residues. V was cut by 1 base and J by 5 bases, with 4 bases left in between. This CDR3 reads CASSLNRNTIYF. DNA for the CDR3: TGTGCCAGCAGCTTGAATCGAAACACCATATATTTT.

The CDR3 bases are TGCGCCAGCAGCTTGGGGACTAGCGGGACGGCAGATACGCAGTATTTT. Its protein product is CASSLGTSGTADTQYF. The chain couples TRBV5-1 to TRBJ2-3; 12 bases match TRBD2. The length of the CDR3 is 16 residues. The germline gives CDR1 SGHRS, CDR2 YFSETQ. Losses at the gene ends were 0 bases for V and 4 bases for J; bases not matched to a gene: 3.

The chain recombines TRBV7-9 with TRBJ1-1; D call uncertain. Germline V gene lookup returns CDR1 SEHNR and CDR2 FQNEAQ (reference sequence). V lost 5 bases, J lost 5 bases, and 12 bases lay in between. This CDR3 is 13 amino acids long. This CDR3 reads CASSQDRWTEAFF. The CDR3 DNA sequence: TGTGCCAGCAGCCAGGACCGTTGGACTGAAGCTTTCTTT. The full variable domain, rest sourced from reference TRBV7-9 and TRBJ1-1, is DTGVSQNPRHKITKRGQNVTFRCDPISEHNRLYWYRQTLGQGPEFLTYFQNEAQLEKSRLLSDRFSAERPKGSFSTLEIQRTEQGDSAMYLCASSQDRWTEAFFGQGTRLTVV.

The J gene is TRBJ2-3, the V gene TRBV6-5; the D is unclear. Germline loops: CDR1 MNHEY, CDR2 SVGAGI. The V end lost 0 bases, the J end lost 4 bases, and 8 bases lay between the germline ends. There are 14 residues in the CDR3. In nucleotides, the CDR3 is TGTGCCAGCAGTTACTCGTATGTTCCAGATACGCAGTATTTT. Translation gives CASSYSYVPDTQYF.

The chain employs TRBV5-1 and TRBJ2-3; 15 bases line up with TRBD2. There are 17 residues in the CDR3. V gave up 5 bases and J gave up 4 bases; unmatched junction bases: 8. Germline CDR1 SGHRS, CDR2 YFSETQ. Here the CDR3 DNA reads TGCGCCAGCAGTTCTTGGACTAGCGGGGGGGCCGCAGATACGCAGTATTTT. Translation gives CASSSWTSGGAADTQYF.

This clone came up once. The chain combines TRBV5-8 with TRBJ1-3, with D possibly matching TRBD1 (6 bases). The length of the CDR3 is 15 residues. V was trimmed by 0 bases and J by 3 bases, leaving 10 bases between them. Looked up from germline, CDR1 is SGHTS and CDR2 is YDEGEE. The CDR3 DNA reads TGTGCCAGCAGCTTGGACAGGGCTAGTGGAAACACCATATATTTT. It encodes CASSLDRASGNTIYF. The complete variable domain, with remaining parts taken from reference TRBV5-8 and TRBJ1-3, reads EAGVTQSPTHLIKTRGQQATLRCSPISGHTSVYWYQQALGLGLQFLLWYDEGEERNRGNFPPRFSGRQFPNYSSELNVNALELEDSALYLCASSLDRASGNTIYFGEGSWLTVV.

V is TRBV5-6 and J is TRBJ2-7; 7 nucleotides line up with TRBD1. The V and J ends lost 1 base and 0 bases, in that order; junction bases with no gene match: 7. CDR1 is SGHDT, CDR2 YYEEEE, per germline. There are 16 residues in the CDR3. This chain's CDR3 is CASSLRVGTVSYEQYF. The CDR3 nucleotides read TGTGCCAGCAGCTTGCGGGTCGGGACAGTCTCCTACGAGCAGTACTTC.

This chain uses TRBV28 with TRBJ1-1; TRBD1 matches at 7 bases. The germline CDR1 and CDR2 sequences are MDHEN and SYDVKM. The CDR3 loop spans 12 amino acids. V lost 6 bases, J lost 9 bases, and 7 bases stayed unmatched. CDR3 coding DNA: TGTGCCAGCAGAACAGGGGAGGGTAAAGCTTTCTTT. Its protein product is CASRTGEGKAFF.

The rearrangement uses TRBV7-2 and TRBJ2-7; no clear D. The CDR3 is 13 amino acids. V lost 1 base to trimming and J lost 3 bases, with 7 bases between them. Germline V CDR1 and CDR2: SGHTA, FQGNSA. The CDR3 coding sequence is TGTGCCAGCAGCTTAGGGCTATACTACGAGCAGTACTTC. It specifies CASSLGLYYEQYF.

The rearrangement joins TRBV5-1 to TRBJ1-5; the D is unclear. The CDR3 is 13 residues long. The germline gives CDR1 SGHRS, CDR2 YFSETQ. Trimming took off 0 bases at V and 6 bases at J, with 7 bases between the two ends. The CDR3 is CASSLAGFQPQHF. DNA for the CDR3: TGCGCCAGCAGCTTGGCTGGGTTTCAGCCCCAGCATTTT.

The chain links TRBV19 to TRBJ2-2; the D gene is possibly TRBD1 (6 bases). This CDR3 has 16 amino acids. V was trimmed by 6 bases and J by 0 bases, leaving 14 bases between them. The V gene's germline CDR1 is LNHDA and CDR2 SQIVND (reference sequence). In nucleotides, the CDR3 is TGTGCCAGTAGAAAAATGAGACAGGCGAACACCGGGGAGCTGTTTTTT. This gives the protein CASRKMRQANTGELFF.

The chain combines TRBV7-2 with TRBJ2-7; D unresolved. The V gene lost 4 bases and the J gene lost 6 bases, with 13 bases spanning the gap. The V gene's germline CDR1 is SGHTA and CDR2 FQGNSA. The CDR3 is 13 amino acids. CDR3 amino acids: CASSYALGAEQYF. Written as DNA, the CDR3 is TGTGCCAGCAGCTATGCCCTCGGAGCCGAGCAGTACTTC.

The chain has TRBV30 and TRBJ1-2; D perhaps matches TRBD1 (5 bases). With 1 base removed from V and 4 bases from J, the gap between germline ends came to 10 bases. Germline loops: CDR1 GTSNPN, CDR2 SVGIG (reference sequence). The CDR3 is made up of 13 amino acids. DNA of the CDR3: TGTGCCTGGAGTGGAGGGACTGCCTATGGCTACACCTTC. It specifies CAWSGGTAYGYTF.